The 11 T cell receptor beta chains presented below share a single source sample, sequenced in a study of blood T cells in healthy people across ages. With a J-beta primer mix and a sample-barcoded 5' primer, a second PCR ran 7 to 11 cycles. TCRdb used MiXCR to reprocess the 5' RACE reads, holding one entry per CDR3 protein. The table lists fewer than 1.5 million distinct CDR3 sequences, 42% of them singletons. Material for sequencing was blood. The receptor source for this set is a woman between 18 and 29 years old in good health.

The J gene is TRBJ2-5, the V gene TRBV7-9; 7 bases match TRBD1. This CDR3 has 16 residues. The J segment lost 1 base and the V segment lost 5 bases, leaving 10 bases of the junction unmatched. CDR1 is SEHNR, CDR2 FQNEAQ, per germline (reference sequence). The CDR3 nucleotides are TGTGCCAGCAGCCCTCGGGGACAGCTTGGCCAAGAGACCCAGTACTTC. This translates into CASSPRGQLGQETQYF.

This sequence joins TRBV6-5 and TRBJ2-1; D might be TRBD2 (7 bases). Trimming removed 6 bases at V and 8 bases at J, with 20 bases between. Germline values: CDR1 MNHEY, CDR2 SVGAGI. This CDR3 has 15 residues. The DNA of the CDR3 is TGTGCCAGCAGAAAACAGGGAGGGTTTGGGGATGAGCAGTTCTTC. Its protein is CASRKQGGFGDEQFF.

This clonotype showed up just a few times. V and J are TRBV3-1 and TRBJ2-7; possible D gene TRBD2, 5 bases. The germline CDR1 and CDR2 sequences are LGHDT and YNNKEL (reference sequence). V was clipped by 1 base and J by 0 bases, with 10 bases between them. This CDR3 contains 15 residues. The CDR3 region is CASSQGLTISYEQYF. CDR3 nucleotides: TGTGCCAGCAGCCAAGGACTAACGATCTCCTACGAGCAGTACTTC.

This clonotype was recorded a few times. The chain is built from TRBV20-1 and TRBJ2-7; 8 positions match TRBD2. Germline CDR1 and CDR2: DFQATT and SNEGSKA (reference sequence). CDR3 size: 14 residues. V lost 6 bases and J lost 7; bases outside the gene matches: 14. CDR3 DNA sequence: TGCAGTGCCACCCCGGGAGGGTCGCTATGGGAGCAGTACTTC. Translated: CSATPGGSLWEQYF.

The rearrangement joins TRBV2 to TRBJ1-3; D remains ambiguous. The germline CDR1 and CDR2 sequences are SNHLY and FYNNEI. The CDR3 is 14 amino acids. V was pared by 3 bases and J by 4 bases, with 10 bases between. CDR3 residues: CASSDVKSGNTIYF. The CDR3 nucleotides are TGTGCCAGCAGTGATGTCAAGAGCGGAAACACCATATATTTT.

This clonotype turned up a few times. CDR3 sequence reads: CASSYSDRGYQPQHF. The CDR3, as DNA: TGTGCCAGCAGTTACTCGGACAGGGGATATCAGCCCCAGCATTTT. V gene TRBV6-6 combines with J gene TRBJ1-5, with 9 bases matching TRBD1. CDR1 and CDR2 (germline): MNHNY, SVGAGI (reference sequence). The CDR3 contains 15 residues. The trim removed 0 bases at V and 5 bases at J, leaving 2 bases unmatched.

This sequence joins TRBV5-1 and TRBJ1-2; D unclear. Germline loops: CDR1 SGHRS, CDR2 YFSETQ. The ends were cut back, 4 bases at V and 4 bases at J, with 8 bases in the middle. The CDR3 is made up of 12 amino acids. The CDR3 DNA sequence: TGCGCCAGCAGCCAGGAACTCTATGGCTACACCTTC. Its translation: CASSQELYGYTF.

Only one count was recorded for this clonotype. The V and J genes are TRBV4-2 and TRBJ2-1; 9 bases fit TRBD2. The assigned J gene may be wrong: the sequence end matches TRBJ2-7 better. CDR1 is LGHNA, CDR2 YNFKEQ, per germline. The CDR3 covers 15 residues. DNA of the CDR3: TGTGCCAGCAGCTCGGAGGGACTAGCCTACAATGAGCAGTACTTC. Protein product: CASSSEGLAYNEQYF.

The chain couples TRBV9 to TRBJ2-1; D possibly corresponds to TRBD1 (8 bases). V was pared by 3 bases and J by 10 bases, with 14 bases between. Germline CDR1 is SGDLS and CDR2 is YYNGEE. The CDR3 runs to 13 residues. The CDR3 DNA reads TGTGCCAGCAGCGCGGACAGGGAGGGAGAGCAGTTCTTC. Amino acids: CASSADREGEQFF.

This chain links TRBV20-1 with TRBJ2-4, with 7 positions matching TRBD2. The last part of the DNA fits TRBJ2-7 better; the J call may be wrong. CDR3 length equals 11 residues. The germline V gene encodes CDR1 DFQATT and CDR2 SNEGSKA (reference sequence). In nucleotides, the CDR3 is TGCAGTGCACTGCGGGAGTACGAGCAGTACTTC. Residues: CSALREYEQYF.

A few counts support this clonotype. CDR3 bases: TGTGCCAGCAGTGATTTAGGGCTAAAAGAGACCCAGTACTTC. Translation: CASSDLGLKETQYF. The gene calls are TRBV25-1 and TRBJ2-5; D gene ambiguous. Germline lookup yields CDR1 MGHDK and CDR2 SYGVNS. This CDR3 comprises 14 residues. Trimming cost V 3 bases and J 3 bases, with 11 bases left between them.